This T cell receptor (beta chain) came from a study of T cell responses to AZD1222 COVID-19 vaccine. The method was immunoSEQ multiplex PCR; TCRdb's version includes in-frame clones alone and lacks a portion of them. The repertoire holds around 180,000 clones, with 85% to 90% as singletons. This CDR3 is 14 amino acids long. The germline CDR1 and CDR2 sequences are SGHDN and FVKESK. The ends were cut back, 0 bases at V and 3 bases at J, with 5 bases in the middle. The sequencing used peripheral blood, collected on day 0 of AZD1222 vaccination. This sequence joins TRBV14 and TRBJ2-2; D is undetermined. This receptor was identified in an adult in good health. The CDR3 loop reads CASSQDPDTGELFF. The CDR3 DNA sequence: TGTGCCAGCAGCCAAGATCCCGACACCGGGGAGCTGTTTTTT.